The 9 T cell receptor beta chains below come from one sample, sequenced in a study of control samples from healthy donors and cancer patients. Some clones are missing from TCRdb's copy, which holds only in-frame ones; the method was immunoSEQ multiplex PCR. The repertoire includes 150,000 to 200,000 clones, around 90% of them detected once, and around 1.4% sits in the top ten. Sequencing was done on a sample of blood. All receptors come from a woman aged 45-65 years in good health.

This clone was seen once. V and J are TRBV5-4 and TRBJ1-2, with D possibly TRBD1 on 5 matching bases. The germline V gene has CDR1 SGHNT and CDR2 YYREEE (reference sequence). Trimming shortened V by 5 bases and J by 0 bases, and 11 bases separated the two germline ends. The CDR3 contains 14 residues. The chain's CDR3 is CASSIGGANYGYTF. Here the CDR3 DNA reads TGTGCCAGCAGTATCGGGGGGGCTAACTATGGCTACACCTTC.

The rearrangement uses TRBV12-3 or TRBV12-4 and TRBJ1-1; D is ambiguous. The germline V and J ends were trimmed by 5 bases and 5 bases, with 9 bases remaining between them. The CDR3 is 12 amino acids. The CDR3 loop is CASSTPKTEAFF. The CDR3 nucleotides read TGTGCCAGCAGTACCCCGAAGACTGAAGCTTTCTTT.

Concerning this clone: Compared with germline, one end of the junction differs, possibly owing to a read error. The chain employs TRBV2 and TRBJ1-5; D remains unclear. Germline lookup yields CDR1 SNHLY and CDR2 FYNNEI. The CDR3 spans 12 residues. The CDR3 DNA sequence: TGTGCCAGCAGTGAAGCTCGGCAGCCCAAGCATTTT. Translating gives CASSEARQPKHF.

This sequence joins TRBV6-5 and TRBJ1-2; perhaps TRBD1 as D (5 bases). The CDR3 sequence is 14 residues long. The V end was cut by 7 bases, the J end by 3 bases, with 15 bases between. CDR1 MNHEY and CDR2 SVGAGI come from the germline V gene. CDR3 sequence: CASTTSGRDYGYTF. CDR3 nucleotide sequence: TGTGCCAGCACGACGTCGGGACGTGACTATGGCTACACCTTC.

J is TRBJ2-7 and V is TRBV6-1; D not resolved. The V gene's germline CDR1 is MNHNS and CDR2 SASEGT. V lost 0 bases and J lost 2, with 11 bases in between. The CDR3 is 15 amino acids. The CDR3 region is CASSEAPAAAYEQYF. The DNA for the CDR3 is TGTGCCAGCAGTGAAGCCCCTGCGGCAGCCTACGAGCAGTACTTC.

V and J are TRBV27 and TRBJ2-2, with 7 bases aligning to TRBD1. Germline CDR1 reads MNHEY; CDR2 reads SMNVEV (reference sequence). The V and J ends lost 4 bases and 0 bases, in that order; junction bases with no gene match: 5. The CDR3 totals 16 residues. In DNA, the CDR3 is TGTGCCAGCAGTTCCCCGGGACAGACGAACACCGGGGAGCTGTTTTTT. As protein: CASSSPGQTNTGELFF.

V usage is TRBV2 and J usage is TRBJ1-1; D ambiguous. The CDR3 sequence is 13 residues long. V lost 3 bases, J lost 7 bases, and 12 bases lay in between. CDR1 and CDR2 (germline): SNHLY, FYNNEI. CDR3 protein: CASSDISGGEAFF. As DNA, the CDR3 is TGTGCCAGCAGTGACATCTCCGGTGGTGAAGCTTTCTTT.

The chain is built from TRBV14 and TRBJ2-5; perhaps TRBD1 as D (5 bases). Trimming shortened V by 4 bases and J by 2 bases, and 11 bases separated the two germline ends. Germline CDR1 is SGHDN and CDR2 is FVKESK. CDR3 length: 14 amino acids. This chain's CDR3 is CASSRQRVQETQYF. In nucleotides, the CDR3 is TGTGCCAGCAGCCGACAGAGAGTACAAGAGACCCAGTACTTC.

The chain joins TRBV9 to TRBJ1-6; D possibly corresponds to TRBD1 (5 bases). Trimming cost V 4 bases and J 7 bases, with 15 bases left between them. This CDR3 spans 15 amino acids. From germline, CDR1 is SGDLS and CDR2 YYNGEE. CDR3 bases: TGTGCCAGCAGCTCAACCGGGACCAAAAATTCACCCCTCCACTTT. Its translation: CASSSTGTKNSPLHF. Full variable domain (outside the CDR3, taken from reference TRBV9 and TRBJ1-6): DSGVTQTPKHLITATGQRVTLRCSPRSGDLSVYWYQQSLDQGLQFLIQYYNGEERAKGNILERFSAQQFPDLHSELNLSSLELGDSALYFCASSSTGTKNSPLHFGNGTRLTVT.